Listed here are 13 T cell receptor beta chains from one sample, sequenced in a study of PD-1 blockade in mismatch repair-deficient tumors. Generated by immunoSEQ multiplex PCR, the TCRdb table keeps only in-frame clones and is missing some. The table records roughly 120,000 clones, about 80% of them present only once. The sample here was peripheral blood, taken approximately 60 weeks after starting pembrolizumab. These receptors were collected from an adult with mismatch repair-deficient cancer.

The chain has TRBV7-2 and TRBJ2-3, with 11 bases identical to TRBD1. CDR3 length: 16 residues. V lost 4 bases, J lost 0 bases, and 3 bases stayed unmatched. Germline CDR1 and CDR2: SGHTA and FQGNSA. Written as DNA, the CDR3 is TGTGCCAGCAGCTCCGGGACAGGGGGGAGCACAGATACGCAGTATTTT. Its translation is CASSSGTGGSTDTQYF.

The CDR3 protein is CSGGPRVETQYF. The CDR3 nucleotides are TGCAGCGGCGGACCTAGGGTGGAGACCCAGTACTTC. The chain has TRBV29-1 and TRBJ2-5; D gene ambiguous. CDR1 is SQVTM and CDR2 is ANQGSEA in the germline V gene. The CDR3 has 12 amino acids. V lost 7 bases, J lost 5 bases, and 14 bases lay in between.

The V gene is TRBV28, the J gene TRBJ2-1; possible D gene TRBD2, 5 bases. Germline CDR1 reads MDHEN; CDR2 reads SYDVKM. This CDR3 region has 13 residues. V was pared by 2 bases and J by 8 bases, with 10 bases between. CDR3 sequence reads: CASSLRGDDEQFF. The CDR3 DNA reads as TGTGCCAGCAGTTTACGGGGTGATGATGAGCAGTTCTTC.

This chain connects TRBV2 to TRBJ1-2; 11 nucleotides line up with TRBD1. The CDR3 sequence is 14 residues long. V gave up 5 bases and J gave up 4 bases; unmatched junction bases: 3. Germline CDR1 and CDR2: SNHLY and FYNNEI. The CDR3: CASSWTGGSYGYTF. In nucleotides, the CDR3 is TGTGCCAGCAGTTGGACAGGGGGCTCCTATGGCTACACCTTC.

This clone came up once. The chain has TRBV9 and TRBJ2-2; TRBD1 aligns across 7 bases. V shed 3 bases, J shed 3 bases, and the junction held 5 bases outside the gene matches. Germline CDR1 and CDR2: SGDLS and YYNGEE. CDR3 size: 15 residues. The CDR3 DNA reads TGTGCCAGCAGCGGATTGACAGGGCACACCGGGGAGCTGTTTTTT. Protein: CASSGLTGHTGELFF.

The chain is built from TRBV29-1 and TRBJ2-3; no reliable D call. CDR1 is SQVTM and CDR2 is ANQGSEA in the germline V gene. Deletions cut 8 bases from V and 4 bases from J, with 19 bases between. The CDR3 has 14 amino acids. CDR3 region: CSYNRAMGADTQYF. In DNA form, the CDR3 reads TGCAGCTATAACCGGGCGATGGGCGCAGATACGCAGTATTTT.

V usage is TRBV30 and J usage is TRBJ1-5, with D tentatively TRBD1 (6 bases). Germline lookup yields CDR1 GTSNPN and CDR2 SVGIG (reference sequence). The CDR3 spans 15 residues. Trimming removed 3 bases at V and 2 bases at J, with 14 bases between. CDR3 sequence reads: CAWREGEFGNQPQHF. The CDR3 nucleotides read TGTGCCTGGAGGGAGGGGGAATTCGGCAATCAGCCCCAGCATTTT.

The genes are TRBV6-1 and TRBJ2-7; D is possibly TRBD2 (5 bases). The CDR3 has 12 amino acids. V dropped 5 bases and J dropped 2 bases, with 7 bases sitting between them. The germline gives CDR1 MNHNS, CDR2 SASEGT. The CDR3 reads CASSLGTYEQYF. CDR3 sequence (DNA): TGTGCCAGCAGTCTCGGGACCTACGAGCAGTACTTC.

The chain joins TRBV19 to TRBJ2-5; D perhaps matches TRBD2 (6 bases). Germline CDR1 and CDR2: LNHDA and SQIVND (reference sequence). CDR3 length equals 15 residues. Trimming cost V 6 bases and J 2 bases, with 16 bases left between them. The CDR3 sequence: CASSPEGTYQETQYF. CDR3 coding DNA: TGTGCCAGTAGCCCGGAGGGCACTTATCAAGAGACCCAGTACTTC.

The chain employs TRBV5-1 and TRBJ2-3; 7 nucleotides match TRBD1. The ends lost 4 bases at V and 3 bases at J; junction bases unmatched: 5. Germline V lookup: CDR1 SGHRS, CDR2 YFSETQ. The CDR3 extends over 14 amino acids. In DNA, the CDR3 is TGCGCCAGCAGCCCGGGACAGTTGACAGATACGCAGTATTTT. Its protein product is CASSPGQLTDTQYF.

The chain is built from TRBV20-1 and TRBJ2-5; D unclear. The CDR3 has 11 amino acids. The germline V gene encodes CDR1 DFQATT and CDR2 SNEGSKA (reference sequence). Deletions cut 0 bases from V and 5 bases from J, with 4 bases between. In nucleotides, the CDR3 is TGCAGTGCTAGAGATTGGGAGACCCAGTACTTC. The encoded protein is CSARDWETQYF.

The CDR3 DNA is TGTGCCTGGAGTGACGGGACATCGGTCAACGAGCAGTACTTC. The encoded protein is CAWSDGTSVNEQYF. The chain couples TRBV30 to TRBJ2-7, with a weak D call TRBD1 (6 bases). Germline CDR1 is GTSNPN and CDR2 is SVGIG (reference sequence). Trimming removed 1 base at V and 5 bases at J, with 15 bases between. This CDR3 is 14 amino acids long. Full variable domain (missing parts from reference TRBV30 and TRBJ2-7): SQTIHQWPATLVQPVGSPLSLECTVEGTSNPNLYWYRQAAGRGLQLLFYSVGIGQISSEVPQNLSASRPQDRQFILSSKKLLLSDSGFYLCAWSDGTSVNEQYFGPGTRLTVT.

This clone was seen only once. This chain connects TRBV4-1 to TRBJ1-5; no firm D call. Germline V gene data show CDR1 as MGHRA and CDR2 as YSYEKL. V lost 1 base and J 2 bases, leaving 6 bases between the germline ends. The CDR3 loop spans 14 amino acids. CDR3 sequence: CASSQAWGNQPQHF. In DNA, the CDR3 is TGCGCCAGCAGCCAAGCCTGGGGCAATCAGCCCCAGCATTTT.